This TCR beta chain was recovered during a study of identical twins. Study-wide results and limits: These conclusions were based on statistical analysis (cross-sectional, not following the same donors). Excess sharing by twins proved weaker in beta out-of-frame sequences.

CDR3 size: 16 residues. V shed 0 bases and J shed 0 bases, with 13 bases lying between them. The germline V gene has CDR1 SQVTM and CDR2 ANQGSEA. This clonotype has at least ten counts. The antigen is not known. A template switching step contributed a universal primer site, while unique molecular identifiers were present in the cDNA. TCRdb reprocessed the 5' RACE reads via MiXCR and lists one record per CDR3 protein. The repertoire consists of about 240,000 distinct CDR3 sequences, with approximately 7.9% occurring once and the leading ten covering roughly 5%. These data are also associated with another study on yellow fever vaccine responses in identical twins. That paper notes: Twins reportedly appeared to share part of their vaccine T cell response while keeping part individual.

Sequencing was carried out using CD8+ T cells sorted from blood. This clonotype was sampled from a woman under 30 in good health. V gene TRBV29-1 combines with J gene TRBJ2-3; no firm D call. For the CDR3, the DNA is TGCAGCGTTGAAGATCTATCGGTCCCTAGCACAGATACGCAGTATTTT. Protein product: CSVEDLSVPSTDTQYF.